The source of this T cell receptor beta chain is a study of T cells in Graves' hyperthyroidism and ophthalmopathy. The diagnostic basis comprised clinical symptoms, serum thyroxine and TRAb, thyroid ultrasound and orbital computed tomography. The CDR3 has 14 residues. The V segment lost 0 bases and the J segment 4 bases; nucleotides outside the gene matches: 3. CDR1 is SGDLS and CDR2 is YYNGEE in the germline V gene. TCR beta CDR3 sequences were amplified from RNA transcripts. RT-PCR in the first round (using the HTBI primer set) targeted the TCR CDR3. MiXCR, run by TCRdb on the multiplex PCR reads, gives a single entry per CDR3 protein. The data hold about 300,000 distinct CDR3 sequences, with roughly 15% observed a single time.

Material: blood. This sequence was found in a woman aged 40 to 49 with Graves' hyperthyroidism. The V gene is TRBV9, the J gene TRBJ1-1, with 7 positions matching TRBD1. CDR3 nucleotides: TGTGCCAGCAGCGTAGGAGGGGGCGTCACTGAAGCTTTCTTT. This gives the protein CASSVGGGVTEAFF.